The 22 T cell receptor beta chains reported below all come from one sample, sequenced in a study of T cell repertoires in cytomegalovirus infection. The antigens of these receptors remain unknown. TCRdb recomputed calls from the reads with MiXCR, one row per CDR3 protein. The sample lists some 700,000 distinct CDR3 sequences; roughly a third were seen once. Sequencing used cultured PBMCs, obtained from culture after CMV antigen stimulation. Receptors originate from a human donor in good health (CMV status not recorded). Some clones in this sample may be carry-over from other donors' samples.

The rearrangement uses TRBV15 and TRBJ2-5; D gene ambiguous. Per germline, CDR1 LNHNV and CDR2 YYDKDF (reference sequence). This CDR3 has 14 amino acids. V lost 1 base to trimming and J lost 2 bases, with 8 bases between them. CDR3 nucleotides: TGTGCCACCAGCAGAGGCAGTTCGCAAGAGACCCAGTACTTC. Translating gives CATSRGSSQETQYF.

The rearrangement links TRBV3-1 to TRBJ1-1, with D hard to call. The germline CDR1 and CDR2 sequences are LGHDT and YNNKEL (reference sequence). The CDR3 contains 14 residues. Deletions cut 5 bases from V and 0 bases from J, with 10 bases between. The CDR3 sequence: CASSSRALNTEAFF. The CDR3 nucleotides are TGTGCCAGCAGCTCCCGGGCCCTGAACACTGAAGCTTTCTTT.

The rearrangement links TRBV3-1 to TRBJ2-7; 9 nucleotides line up with TRBD2. The V gene's germline CDR1 is LGHDT and CDR2 YNNKEL (reference sequence). This CDR3 has 14 amino acids. The ends lost 4 bases at V and 7 bases at J; junction bases unmatched: 8. CDR3: CASSPPGLATEQYF. The CDR3 nucleotides are TGTGCCAGCAGCCCGCCGGGACTAGCCACAGAGCAGTACTTC.

This clonotype was recorded many times. As DNA, the CDR3 is TGTGCCAGCAGCTTAGAAGACAGGCACGAAGCTTTCTTT. Encoded protein: CASSLEDRHEAFF. The chain recombines TRBV7-9 with TRBJ1-1, with a tentative D call TRBD1 (6 bases). CDR1 is SEHNR, CDR2 FQNEAQ, per germline (reference sequence). CDR3 length equals 13 residues. V shed 1 base and J shed 8 bases, with 11 bases lying between them.

The V and J genes are TRBV7-2 and TRBJ2-7, with TRBD1 as a possible D gene (6 bases). Germline V lookup: CDR1 SGHTA, CDR2 FQGNSA. This CDR3 has 15 amino acids. V was shortened by 1 base and J by 3 bases, with 13 bases between the two germline ends. CDR3 nucleotide sequence: TGTGCCAGCAGCTTAGTTTCGGGACACAACTACGAGCAGTACTTC. It translates to CASSLVSGHNYEQYF.

Concerning this clonotype: A junction boundary mismatches the germline segment, possibly from a read error. This chain uses TRBV6-1 with TRBJ2-2; tentative D call: TRBD2 (6 bases). This CDR3 spans 16 amino acids. Germline values: CDR1 MNHNS, CDR2 SASEGT. The CDR3 spells CASSEDQPAGAGGLFF. The CDR3, as DNA: TGTGCCAGCAGTGAAGATCAGCCGGCCGGGGCCGGGGGGCTGTTTTTT.

The chain carries TRBV2 and TRBJ2-5, with 12 bases matching TRBD1. With 5 bases clipped from V and 5 bases from J, the junction kept 9 bases outside the gene matches. The germline CDR1 and CDR2 sequences are SNHLY and FYNNEI. There are 16 residues in the CDR3. As DNA, the CDR3 is TGTGCCAGCAGTCCCCGCGGGACAGGGGGCAGGGAGACCCAGTACTTC. Encoded protein: CASSPRGTGGRETQYF.

The rearrangement joins TRBV18 to TRBJ2-7; possibly TRBD1 for D (7 bases). CDR1 is KGHSH and CDR2 is LQKENI in the germline V gene. This CDR3 contains 13 residues. Trimming removed 3 bases at V and 5 bases at J, with 11 bases between. The chain's CDR3 is CASSPTGEDEQYF. The CDR3 DNA sequence: TGTGCCAGCTCACCTACAGGGGAGGACGAGCAGTACTTC.

The table lists this clonotype with a few counts. The chain couples TRBV5-5 to TRBJ2-5; TRBD1 might be the D (6 bases). V was cut by 4 bases and J by 2 bases, with 12 bases left in between. CDR3 length: 14 residues. The germline V gene encodes CDR1 SGHKS and CDR2 YYEKEE (reference sequence). CDR3 DNA: TGTGCCAGCAGCGCGTATGGGACACAAGAGACCCAGTACTTC. It encodes CASSAYGTQETQYF.

The chain links TRBV10-3 to TRBJ2-5; 12 positions match TRBD1. The CDR3 covers 14 residues. Trimming cost V 5 bases and J 5 bases; bases outside gene matches: 3. Germline V gene data show CDR1 as ENHRY and CDR2 as SYGVKD. The CDR3, as DNA: TGTGCCATCAGTCCCGGGACAGGGGGCGAGACCCAGTACTTC. As protein: CAISPGTGGETQYF.

The chain recombines TRBV7-9 with TRBJ1-4; 7 bases are shared with TRBD1. The germline CDR1 and CDR2 sequences are SEHNR and FQNEAQ (reference sequence). The CDR3 has 17 amino acids. V lost 5 bases to trimming and J lost 8 bases; unmatched junction nucleotides: 17. The CDR3 loop reads CASSKSDRAPLREKLFF. The CDR3 bases are TGTGCCAGCAGCAAATCCGACAGGGCCCCTTTACGCGAAAAACTGTTTTTT.

This chain links TRBV19 with TRBJ1-4; a possible D gene is TRBD1 (6 bases). Trimming shortened V by 6 bases and J by 6 bases, and 11 bases separated the two germline ends. Germline-derived CDR1 and CDR2 are LNHDA and SQIVND (reference sequence). This CDR3 has 13 amino acids. This CDR3 reads CASSGQRDEKLFF. CDR3 nucleotides: TGTGCCAGTAGCGGACAGCGTGATGAAAAACTGTTTTTT.

This clonotype was detected a few times. The J gene is TRBJ2-1, the V gene TRBV7-2; 8 nucleotides match TRBD2. V lost 6 bases, J lost 5 bases, and 6 bases stayed unmatched. The CDR3 loop spans 14 amino acids. Germline V gene sequence: CDR1 SGHTA, CDR2 FQGNSA. CDR3 region: CASRSGGNHNEQFF. The CDR3 nucleotides read TGTGCCAGCAGAAGCGGGGGAAATCACAATGAGCAGTTCTTC. Based on the CDR3 plus reference TRBV7-2 and TRBJ2-1, the full variable domain is GAGVSQSPSNKVTEKGKDVELRCDPISGHTALYWYRQSLGQGLEFLIYFQGNSAPDKSGLPSDRFSAERTGGSVSTLTIQRTQQEDSAVYLCASRSGGNHNEQFFGPGTRLTVL.

V is TRBV4-2 and J is TRBJ1-2; TRBD1 matches 9 bases. Germline V gives CDR1 LGHNA, CDR2 YNFKEQ. The CDR3 is made up of 13 amino acids. J gave up 7 bases and V 9 bases, and 9 bases lay outside the gene matches. CDR3 sequence (DNA): TGTGCCAGTACGGGGGACAGGGAAGGTGGCTACACCTTC. Amino acid sequence: CASTGDREGGYTF.

This clonotype showed up just a few times. V and J are TRBV6-2 or TRBV6-3 and TRBJ2-5; the match to TRBD1 covers 7 bases. From germline, CDR1 is MNHEY and CDR2 SVGEGT. The CDR3 totals 14 residues. With V trimmed by 6 bases and J by 3 bases, 7 bases remained unmatched. CDR3 sequence: CASSLRGTEETQYF. In nucleotides, the CDR3 is TGTGCCAGCAGCTTAAGAGGGACAGAAGAGACCCAGTACTTC.

This clonotype was counted a few times. One end of the junction fails to match germline, which may point to a read error. The V call is TRBV12-3 or TRBV12-4, the J call TRBJ2-7; no definite D call. The CDR3 spans 12 residues. The CDR3 DNA reads TGTGCCAGCAGCTTTAGATTTAGCAATCGCCACTTC. It codes for CASSFRFSNRHF.

The chain carries TRBV7-9 and TRBJ1-2; D is undetermined. Trimming took off 1 base at V and 4 bases at J, with 10 bases between the two ends. The length of the CDR3 is 14 residues. The germline V gene has CDR1 SEHNR and CDR2 FQNEAQ (reference sequence). The CDR3 DNA follows: TGTGCCAGCAGCTTAGGTGTCCGATCCTATGGCTACACCTTC. It codes for CASSLGVRSYGYTF.

The rearrangement joins TRBV7-9 to TRBJ2-2, with a tentative D call TRBD1 (5 bases). CDR3 length equals 14 residues. In germline, CDR1 is SEHNR, CDR2 FQNEAQ (reference sequence). Trimming stripped 5 bases from V and 2 bases from J, with 9 bases between. DNA for the CDR3: TGTGCCAGCAGCACAGACAGCAACACCGGGGAGCTGTTTTTT. It yields the protein CASSTDSNTGELFF.

This clonotype was observed a handful of times. In DNA, the CDR3 is TGTGCCAGCAGCCCTATCGGAACCGTAGGCAATGAGCAGTTCTTC. This encodes CASSPIGTVGNEQFF. The chain uses TRBV7-2 and TRBJ2-1; D is unclear. The V end was cut by 5 bases, the J end by 6 bases, with 17 bases between. This CDR3 has 15 amino acids. Germline V CDR1 and CDR2: SGHTA, FQGNSA.

CDR3 coding DNA: TGCAGTGCCCGCCGGTCTAGCGGGAGGGGGGGGCTAGGCACAGATACGCAGTATTTT. Its translation is CSARRSSGRGGLGTDTQYF. The V call is TRBV20-1, the J call TRBJ2-3; 12 bases align to TRBD2. The ends lost 6 bases at V and 1 base at J; junction bases unmatched: 17. The germline V gene encodes CDR1 DFQATT and CDR2 SNEGSKA (reference sequence). The CDR3 loop spans 19 amino acids.

This clonotype was seen a handful of times. The chain couples TRBV29-1 to TRBJ2-7; D gene ambiguous. This CDR3 is 13 amino acids long. Germline V gene data show CDR1 as SQVTM and CDR2 as ANQGSEA. V was trimmed by 0 bases and J by 0 bases, leaving 6 bases between them. CDR3 amino acids: CSVEDGSSYEQYF. For the CDR3, the DNA is TGCAGCGTTGAAGACGGTAGCTCCTACGAGCAGTACTTC.

This clonotype occurred many times. This chain uses TRBV7-2 with TRBJ2-1, with 10 bases aligning to TRBD2. The CDR3 length is 16 residues. Germline values: CDR1 SGHTA, CDR2 FQGNSA. With 1 base clipped from V and 4 bases from J, the junction kept 4 bases outside the gene matches. The CDR3 here is CASSLVGSGGYNEQFF. In DNA, the CDR3 is TGTGCCAGCAGCTTAGTCGGTAGCGGGGGGTACAATGAGCAGTTCTTC.